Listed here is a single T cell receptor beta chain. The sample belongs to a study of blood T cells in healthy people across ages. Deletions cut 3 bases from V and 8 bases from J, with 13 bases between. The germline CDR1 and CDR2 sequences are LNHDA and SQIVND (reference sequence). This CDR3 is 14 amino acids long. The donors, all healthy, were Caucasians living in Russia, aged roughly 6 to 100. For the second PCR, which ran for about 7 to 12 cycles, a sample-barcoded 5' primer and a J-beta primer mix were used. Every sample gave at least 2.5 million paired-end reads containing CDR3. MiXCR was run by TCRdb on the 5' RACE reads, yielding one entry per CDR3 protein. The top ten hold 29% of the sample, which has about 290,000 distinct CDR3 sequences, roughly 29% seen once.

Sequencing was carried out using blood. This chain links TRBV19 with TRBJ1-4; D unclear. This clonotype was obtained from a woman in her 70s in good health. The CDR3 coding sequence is TGTGCCAGTAGTATCGGGGTGAAAGGAGAAAAACTGTTTTTT. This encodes CASSIGVKGEKLFF.